This record covers a single T cell receptor (beta chain). Its matching antigen is unknown. The sample belongs to a study of cytomegalovirus exposure and HLA in healthy donors. Findings and caveats of the study: The study labeled 150 to 200 TCR beta chains cytomegalovirus-associated. Data from an earlier analysis indicated that most TCR beta V segments were productive either about 87% or about 30% of the time. TCR beta sequences numbering around 15,000 were associated with HLA alleles at 0.05 false discovery rate in a later analysis.

Both 60 Vbeta primers and 13 Jbeta primers went into the PCR. Sequenced by immunoSEQ multiplex PCR; TCRdb stores in-frame clones only, minus some. The sample holds roughly 100,000 clones, about 70% seen once. Sequencing used PBMCs. The receptor was derived from a man aged 50 or older in good health and CMV-seropositive.

The CDR3 reads CASSRTGGVANEKLFF. The CDR3 DNA sequence: TGCGCCAGCAGTCGGACAGGGGGCGTCGCTAATGAAAAACTGTTTTTT. The chain combines TRBV5-1 with TRBJ1-4; 11 bases map to TRBD1. V gave up 5 bases and J gave up 3 bases; unmatched junction bases: 6. This CDR3 contains 16 residues. Germline V lookup: CDR1 SGHRS, CDR2 YFSETQ.